These 24 T cell receptor beta chains originate from one sample sequenced in a study of T-cell memory formation after mild COVID-19. TCRdb processed the 5' RACE reads anew with MiXCR; each CDR3 protein has one entry. The sample contains 390,000 or so distinct CDR3 sequences, approximately 15% of which appear only once. The source material was PBMCs or a T cell subset sorted from them (not recorded which). Receptor source: a man between 18 and 29 years old who had mild COVID-19 (a few samples of this study predate the infection). Cell type and time point are not known.

V is TRBV12-3 or TRBV12-4 and J is TRBJ2-5; D may be TRBD2 (6 bases). Trimming removed 1 base from V and 5 bases from J, with 14 bases in between. The CDR3 covers 15 residues. The DNA for the CDR3 is TGTGCCAGCAGTTTAGGGGGACTTCGGGGGGAGACCCAGTACTTC. This gives the protein CASSLGGLRGETQYF.

This chain links TRBV12-3 or TRBV12-4 with TRBJ1-5; perhaps TRBD1 as D (5 bases). This CDR3 region has 15 residues. V was pared by 5 bases and J by 4 bases, with 15 bases between. The CDR3 spells CASSTSDDRNQPQHF. In DNA form, the CDR3 reads TGTGCCAGCAGTACCTCCGACGACAGAAATCAGCCCCAGCATTTT.

V gene TRBV7-2 combines with J gene TRBJ1-5, with a weak D call TRBD1 (5 bases). Germline lookup yields CDR1 SGHTA and CDR2 FQGNSA. The CDR3 totals 14 residues. V was shortened by 5 bases and J by 3 bases, with 11 bases between the two germline ends. CDR3 residues: CASSTRGVNQPQHF. In DNA, the CDR3 is TGTGCCAGCAGCACCCGAGGGGTCAATCAGCCCCAGCATTTT.

This clonotype came up a few times. The rearrangement joins TRBV4-2 to TRBJ1-1; 7 bases align to TRBD1. CDR1 is LGHNA and CDR2 is YNFKEQ in the germline V gene. The V gene end was trimmed by 0 bases and the J gene end by 0 bases; junction bases not matched to a gene: 10. This CDR3 has 18 residues. DNA for the CDR3: TGTGCCAGCAGCCAAGATTGGATAAGGACAGGAATGAACACTGAAGCTTTCTTT. This sequence encodes CASSQDWIRTGMNTEAFF.

In its sample, this clonotype was seen a few times. The chain carries TRBV29-1 and TRBJ1-2; D unresolved. This CDR3 has 11 residues. CDR1 is SQVTM and CDR2 is ANQGSEA in the germline V gene. Between the trimmed V and J ends, which lost 6 bases and 4 bases, there was a span of 9 bases. CDR3: CSVGRGYGYTF. The CDR3 bases are TGCAGCGTGGGAAGAGGCTATGGCTACACCTTC.

In this sample, this clonotype turned up a few times. This sequence joins TRBV5-4 and TRBJ2-2; D perhaps matches TRBD2 (7 bases). This CDR3 region has 15 residues. In germline, CDR1 is SGHNT, CDR2 YYREEE (reference sequence). Deletions cut 2 bases from V and 6 bases from J, with 14 bases between. As DNA, the CDR3 is TGTGCCAGCAGCTTTGGGGGGGGGCCTCCCGGGGAGCTGTTTTTT. Translating gives CASSFGGGPPGELFF.

The CDR3 loop reads CSARDGSFRDRETGTQYF. CDR3 sequence (DNA): TGCAGTGCTAGAGATGGGTCATTTAGGGACAGGGAAACCGGTACGCAGTATTTT. The rearrangement joins TRBV20-1 to TRBJ2-3; 9 nucleotides match TRBD1. Germline loops: CDR1 DFQATT, CDR2 SNEGSKA (reference sequence). CDR3 size: 18 residues. V lost 0 bases, J lost 8 bases, and 18 bases stayed unmatched.

The chain recombines TRBV24-1 with TRBJ2-1; TRBD2 aligns across 10 bases. J gave up 7 bases and V 2 bases, and 1 base lay outside the gene matches. This CDR3 comprises 14 residues. Germline loops: CDR1 KGHDR, CDR2 SFDVKD. Here the CDR3 reads CATSDWTSGNEQFF. The DNA for the CDR3 is TGTGCCACCAGTGATTGGACTAGCGGTAATGAGCAGTTCTTC.

The V gene is TRBV12-3 or TRBV12-4, the J gene TRBJ2-7; D is uncertain. The CDR3 sequence is 10 residues long. The V end was cut by 11 bases, the J end by 2 bases, with 7 bases between. DNA for the CDR3: TGTGCCGCCGCGGCCTACGAGCAGTACGTC. This translates into CAAAAYEQYV.

This clonotype was counted only a few times. The V call is TRBV7-2, the J call TRBJ1-2, with 10 bases fitting TRBD1. The CDR3 totals 16 residues. V lost 3 bases and J lost 6; bases outside the gene matches: 10. CDR1 and CDR2 (germline): SGHTA, FQGNSA. The CDR3 sequence is CASSFGGRDRGHGYTF. CDR3 coding DNA: TGTGCCAGCAGCTTCGGGGGGCGGGACAGGGGCCATGGCTACACCTTC.

The chain couples TRBV28 to TRBJ1-5; 8 nucleotides align to TRBD1. The germline V gene encodes CDR1 MDHEN and CDR2 SYDVKM. V trimming: 3 bases; J trimming: 6 bases; junction bases outside the gene matches: 7. This CDR3 is built from 15 residues. CDR3: CASSLGQAATQPQHF. CDR3 nucleotides: TGTGCCAGCAGTTTGGGACAGGCTGCTACTCAGCCCCAGCATTTT. The full variable domain, in which reference TRBV28 and TRBJ1-5 provide the parts outside the CDR3, is DVKVTQSSRYLVKRTGEKVFLECVQDMDHENMFWYRQDPGLGLRLIYFSYDVKMKEKGDIPEGYSVSREKKERFSLILESASTNQTSMYLCASSLGQAATQPQHFGDGTRLSIL.

This clonotype was counted a few times. The rearrangement uses TRBV27 and TRBJ2-5; unclear D gene. This CDR3 has 14 amino acids. V was cut by 4 bases and J by 0 bases, with 9 bases left in between. CDR1 and CDR2 from the germline V gene are MNHEY and SMNVEV (reference sequence). The CDR3 loop reads CASSSTPDQETQYF. CDR3 DNA: TGTGCCAGCAGTTCTACCCCCGACCAAGAGACCCAGTACTTC.

V is TRBV2 and J is TRBJ2-1; 10 bases match TRBD1. Trimming cost V 8 bases and J 6 bases; bases outside gene matches: 1. This CDR3 is 12 amino acids long. Per germline, CDR1 SNHLY and CDR2 FYNNEI. The CDR3 region is CASWTGGNEQFF. The CDR3 DNA follows: TGTGCCAGCTGGACAGGGGGCAATGAGCAGTTCTTC.

The rearrangement uses TRBV4-3 and TRBJ2-1; 7 bases are a match to TRBD2. This CDR3 is built from 18 residues. V shed 0 bases, J shed 3 bases, and the junction held 11 bases outside the gene matches. Germline CDR1 reads LGHNA; CDR2 reads YSLEER. This CDR3 reads CASSQELTAGDGYNEQFF. CDR3 DNA: TGCGCCAGCAGCCAAGAACTAACGGCGGGGGATGGCTACAATGAGCAGTTCTTC.

This clonotype was found a few times. The chain is built from TRBV7-2 and TRBJ2-5; TRBD2 matches at 11 bases. The CDR3 covers 15 residues. Trimming took 6 bases from V and 4 from J; bases not matched to a gene: 7. Germline lookup yields CDR1 SGHTA and CDR2 FQGNSA. CDR3 sequence (DNA): TGTGCCAGCAGTAGGGTCGGGACTAGCGGAGAGACCCAGTACTTC. The encoded protein is CASSRVGTSGETQYF.

The chain combines TRBV6-1 with TRBJ2-7; TRBD2 agrees at 9 bases. Per the germline V gene, CDR1 is MNHNS and CDR2 is SASEGT. V lost 3 bases, J lost 8 bases, and 17 bases stayed unmatched. The length of the CDR3 is 17 residues. CDR3 sequence reads: CASSDRRKSGGPWKQYV. CDR3 sequence (DNA): TGTGCCAGCAGTGATAGGAGAAAAAGCGGGGGGCCCTGGAAGCAGTACGTC.

The chain carries TRBV7-3 and TRBJ2-3, with TRBD2 matching over 7 bases. Germline V gene lookup returns CDR1 SGHTA and CDR2 FQGTGA. The CDR3 spans 15 residues. The J segment lost 1 base and the V segment lost 5 bases, leaving 6 bases of the junction unmatched. The CDR3 DNA follows: TGTGCCAGCAGCCCTAGCGGCCCACGCACAGATACGCAGTATTTT. This codes for CASSPSGPRTDTQYF.

This clonotype appeared a few times. The chain combines TRBV7-8 with TRBJ1-5; 7 bases fit TRBD1. V was pared by 1 base and J by 3 bases, with 9 bases of the junction left unmatched. In germline, CDR1 is SGHVS, CDR2 FQNEAQ. CDR3 length: 17 residues. The CDR3 loop is CASSLGLGTDINQPQHF. The CDR3 DNA reads TGTGCCAGCAGCTTAGGCCTAGGGACAGATATCAATCAGCCCCAGCATTTT.

V is TRBV5-1 and J is TRBJ1-2; maybe TRBD1 (5 bases). Trimming took off 5 bases at V and 6 bases at J, with 17 bases between the two ends. This CDR3 is 14 amino acids long. Germline CDR1 SGHRS, CDR2 YFSETQ. For the CDR3, the DNA is TGCGCCAGCAGGCCGGACTCAGGGACCGATGGCTACACCTTC. Translating it yields CASRPDSGTDGYTF. The full variable domain, in which reference TRBV5-1 and TRBJ1-2 provide the parts outside the CDR3, is KAGVTQTPRYLIKTRGQQVTLSCSPISGHRSVSWYQQTPGQGLQFLFEYFSETQRNKGNFPGRFSGRQFSNSRSEMNVSTLELGDSALYLCASRPDSGTDGYTFGSGTRLTVV.

This clonotype showed up just a few times. J is TRBJ1-1 and V is TRBV7-2, with D uncertain. This CDR3 is 14 amino acids long. The ends were cut back, 5 bases at V and 4 bases at J, with 14 bases in the middle. CDR1 and CDR2 (germline): SGHTA, FQGNSA. Written as DNA, the CDR3 is TGTGCCAGCAGCCCACGGAGGGCGCTCACTGAAGCTTTCTTT. It translates to CASSPRRALTEAFF.

The chain combines TRBV27 with TRBJ1-1, with a weak D call TRBD1 (6 bases). The germline V gene has CDR1 MNHEY and CDR2 SMNVEV (reference sequence). There are 14 residues in the CDR3. The ends were cut back, 7 bases at V and 3 bases at J, with 15 bases in the middle. CDR3 nucleotides: TGTGCCAGCAAAAGAGGGGGAAGGGACACTGAAGCTTTCTTT. This gives the protein CASKRGGRDTEAFF.

In its sample, this clonotype was seen a few times. The gene calls are TRBV6-5 and TRBJ2-2, with D maybe TRBD2 (7 bases). This CDR3 region has 13 residues. The germline CDR1 and CDR2 sequences are MNHEY and SVGAGI. V dropped 7 bases and J dropped 4 bases, with 10 bases sitting between them. CDR3 in amino acids: CASKGGATGELFF. The CDR3 nucleotides are TGTGCCAGCAAGGGGGGGGCCACCGGGGAGCTGTTTTTT.

This clonotype was detected a few times. The chain links TRBV7-6 to TRBJ2-7; D is possibly TRBD2 (6 bases). The CDR3 is made up of 15 amino acids. V dropped 1 base and J dropped 3 bases, with 13 bases sitting between them. Germline CDR1 and CDR2: SGHVS and FNYEAQ. The CDR3 sequence is CASSLEGSSDYEQYF. The CDR3 nucleotides are TGTGCCAGCAGCTTAGAGGGGTCTAGCGACTACGAGCAGTACTTC.

This chain links TRBV29-1 with TRBJ2-5, with D possibly matching TRBD1 (6 bases). Germline V gene sequence: CDR1 SQVTM, CDR2 ANQGSEA. The CDR3 has 13 amino acids. V was pared by 3 bases and J by 5 bases, with 13 bases between. The CDR3 nucleotides read TGCAGCGTTGATTTCCTGCAGGGGGAGACCCAGTACTTC. Encoded protein: CSVDFLQGETQYF.